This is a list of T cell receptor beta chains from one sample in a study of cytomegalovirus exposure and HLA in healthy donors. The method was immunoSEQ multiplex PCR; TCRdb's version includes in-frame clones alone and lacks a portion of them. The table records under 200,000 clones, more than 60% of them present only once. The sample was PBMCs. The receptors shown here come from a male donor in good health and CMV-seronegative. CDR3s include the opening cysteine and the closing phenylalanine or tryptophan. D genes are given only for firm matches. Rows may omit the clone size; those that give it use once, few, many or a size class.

CDR3 DNA: TGTGCCAGCAGTTCACAGGGAAGCCAAGAGACCCAGTACTTC
CDR3 protein: CASSSQGSQETQYF
clone size: .
V gene: TRBV28
CDR3 length: 14
D gene: .
J gene: TRBJ2-5

CDR3 DNA: TGTGCCAGCAGCGCCGGGGGGGACACCATATATTTT
CDR3 protein: CASSAGGDTIYF
clone size: .
V gene: TRBV5-4
CDR3 length: 12
D gene: .
J gene: TRBJ1-3

CDR3 DNA: TGCAGCGTTGGGACAGGCCGCAATCAGCCCCAGCATTTT
CDR3 protein: CSVGTGRNQPQHF
clone size: once
V gene: TRBV29-1
CDR3 length: 13
D gene: TRBD1
J gene: TRBJ1-5

CDR3 DNA: TGTGCCAGTAAAATCTATCAGGGAGGTGACACTGAAGCTTTCTTT
CDR3 protein: CASKIYQGGDTEAFF
clone size: few
V gene: TRBV19
CDR3 length: 15
D gene: .
J gene: TRBJ1-1

CDR3 DNA: TGTGCCAGCAGTCCAGACAGGGGCCAGAACACTGAAGCTTTCTTT
CDR3 protein: CASSPDRGQNTEAFF
clone size: .
V gene: TRBV6-5
CDR3 length: 15
D gene: TRBD1
J gene: TRBJ1-1

CDR3 DNA: TGTGCCAGCAGCTTGATTTTCAGTACGAAGCCGGGGACTGAAGCTTTCTTT
CDR3 protein: CASSLIFSTKPGTEAFF
clone size: .
V gene: TRBV5-6
CDR3 length: 17
D gene: .
J gene: TRBJ1-1

CDR3 DNA: TGTGCCAGCAGCCCTATACCACCCATAGCGGGGGGAGCCAAAAACATTCAGTACTTC
CDR3 protein: CASSPIPPIAGGAKNIQYF
clone size: .
V gene: TRBV7-6
CDR3 length: 19
D gene: TRBD2
J gene: TRBJ2-4

CDR3 DNA: TGTGCCAGCAGTTCCGGGACTGGGCCTAACGAGCAGTACTTC
CDR3 protein: CASSSGTGPNEQYF
clone size: .
V gene: TRBV6-6
CDR3 length: 14
D gene: .
J gene: TRBJ2-7

CDR3 DNA: TGTGCCAGCTCACCACTAGCGGGAGGGAGCACAGATACGCAGTATTTT
CDR3 protein: CASSPLAGGSTDTQYF
clone size: .
V gene: TRBV18
CDR3 length: 16
D gene: TRBD2
J gene: TRBJ2-3

CDR3 DNA: TGTGCCAGCAGCCCACTCGGACTAGCGGGAGACGAGCAGTACTTC
CDR3 protein: CASSPLGLAGDEQYF
clone size: few
V gene: TRBV16
CDR3 length: 15
D gene: TRBD2
J gene: TRBJ2-7

CDR3 DNA: TGTGCCAGTACAGGACAGGGGAGGGATGAGCAGTTCTTC
CDR3 protein: CASTGQGRDEQFF
clone size: .
V gene: TRBV5-4
CDR3 length: 13
D gene: TRBD1
J gene: TRBJ2-1

CDR3 DNA: TGTGCCAGCAGTGCCCAGGGGGCGGTTTCACCCCTCCACTTT
CDR3 protein: CASSAQGAVSPLHF
clone size: few
V gene: TRBV6-1
CDR3 length: 14
D gene: TRBD1
J gene: TRBJ1-6

CDR3 DNA: TGTGCCAGCAGCCCTGATGAAAAACTGTTTTTT
CDR3 protein: CASSPDEKLFF
clone size: .
V gene: TRBV7-9
CDR3 length: 11
D gene: .
J gene: TRBJ1-4

CDR3 DNA: TGTGCCAGCAGCAGAAACAGGGAGCAGTACTTC
CDR3 protein: CASSRNREQYF
clone size: .
V gene: TRBV6-5
CDR3 length: 11
D gene: .
J gene: TRBJ2-7